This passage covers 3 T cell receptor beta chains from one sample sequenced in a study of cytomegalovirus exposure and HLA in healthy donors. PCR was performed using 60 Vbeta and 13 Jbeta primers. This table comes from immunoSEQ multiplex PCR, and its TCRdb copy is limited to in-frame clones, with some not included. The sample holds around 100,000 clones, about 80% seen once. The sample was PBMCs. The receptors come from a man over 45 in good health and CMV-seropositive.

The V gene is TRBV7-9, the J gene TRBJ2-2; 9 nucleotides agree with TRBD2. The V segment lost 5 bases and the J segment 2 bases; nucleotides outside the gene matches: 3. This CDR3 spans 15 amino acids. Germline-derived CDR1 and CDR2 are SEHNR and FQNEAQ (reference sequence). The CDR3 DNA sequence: TGTGCCAGCAGCCCGACTAGCGGAAACACCGGGGAGCTGTTTTTT. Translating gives CASSPTSGNTGELFF.

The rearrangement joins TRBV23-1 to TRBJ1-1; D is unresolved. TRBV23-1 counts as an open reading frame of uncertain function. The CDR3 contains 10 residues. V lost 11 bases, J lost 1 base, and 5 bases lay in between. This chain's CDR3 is CAGGNTEAFF. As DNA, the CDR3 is TGCGCCGGAGGGAACACTGAAGCTTTCTTT.

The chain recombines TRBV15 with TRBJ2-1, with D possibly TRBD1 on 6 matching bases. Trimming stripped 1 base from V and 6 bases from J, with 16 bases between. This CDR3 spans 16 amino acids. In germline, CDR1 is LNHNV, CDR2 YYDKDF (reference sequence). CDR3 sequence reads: CATSRGTGQGRNEQFF. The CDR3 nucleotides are TGTGCCACCAGCAGAGGCACAGGGCAGGGTCGCAATGAGCAGTTCTTC.